Listed below are T cell receptor beta chains from one sample, sequenced in a study of CXCR3-negative and CXCR3-positive naive CD8 T cells. TCRdb reprocessed the 5' RACE reads; each CDR3 protein has one entry and no DNA is given. This repertoire includes 120,000 or so distinct CDR3 sequences. The sequenced sample was naive CXCR3+ CD8+ T cells from blood. These TCRs come from a human donor in good health. Some clones in this sample may be carry-over from other donors' samples. Both conserved end residues are part of each CDR3.

j_call v_call cdr3_aa
TRBJ2-3 TRBV4-3 CASSQDYSRGPDTQYF
TRBJ2-3 TRBV29-1 CSVESRWVQGTDTQYF
TRBJ2-5 TRBV7-2 CASSYGVEWGETQYF
TRBJ1-1 TRBV12-3/TRBV12-4 CASSPDSPFTEAFF
TRBJ1-2 TRBV29-1 CSGGTLRGYTF
TRBJ2-7 TRBV30 CAWSPIRDSSYEQYF
TRBJ1-5 TRBV6-6 CASSYSVEGTQPQHF
TRBJ2-7 TRBV7-9 CASSYGSYYEQYF
TRBJ2-7 TRBV4-2 CASSPTVSYEQYF
TRBJ2-3 TRBV7-2 CASSLAADTDTQYF